This entry lists 5 T cell receptor beta chains sequenced from one sample in a study of T-cell reconstitution after alpha-beta-depleted transplantation in children. This sample's TCRbeta library carried unique molecular identifier barcodes. TCRdb reprocessed the PCR reads with MiXCR, giving one entry per CDR3 protein. The sample lists about 900,000 distinct CDR3 sequences, less than 30% occurring once. This specimen was PBMCs, mostly from graft donor cells, taken 360 days after TCRalphabeta/CD19-depleted stem cell transplant. These receptor sequences come from a boy under three years old who had a stem cell transplant for SCID, so the T cells may come from the graft donor.

This clonotype has a handful of counts. This sequence joins TRBV20-1 and TRBJ2-5, with 9 bases fitting TRBD1. Germline-derived CDR1 and CDR2 are DFQATT and SNEGSKA (reference sequence). Trimming took 1 base from V and 5 from J; bases not matched to a gene: 11. The CDR3 runs to 16 residues. CDR3 in amino acids: CSARVYRGQGGETQYF. For the CDR3, the DNA is TGCAGTGCTAGAGTTTACAGGGGGCAGGGTGGGGAGACCCAGTACTTC.

This clonotype came up many times. The V and J genes are TRBV12-3 or TRBV12-4 and TRBJ2-2; 9 positions agree with TRBD1. This CDR3 region has 15 residues. J was trimmed by 6 bases and V by 6 bases; bases with no gene match: 8. CDR3: CASSVQGARAGELFF. CDR3 in DNA: TGTGCCAGCAGCGTACAGGGGGCACGGGCCGGGGAGCTGTTTTTT.

The chain combines TRBV6-5 with TRBJ2-1; perhaps D is TRBD1 or TRBD2 (6 bases each). Trimming took off 0 bases at V and 5 bases at J, with 17 bases between the two ends. Germline V gene lookup returns CDR1 MNHEY and CDR2 SVGAGI. The CDR3 is 17 amino acids. The CDR3 spells CASSYSTGDKSDNEQFF. Here the CDR3 DNA reads TGTGCCAGCAGTTACTCGACGGGGGACAAGTCCGACAATGAGCAGTTCTTC.

This rearrangement joins TRBV7-2 to TRBJ1-3; D may be TRBD1 (6 bases). The germline V and J ends were trimmed by 1 base and 0 bases, with 10 bases remaining between them. CDR3 length: 16 amino acids. Germline lookup yields CDR1 SGHTA and CDR2 FQGNSA. The CDR3 nucleotides are TGTGCCAGCAGCTTAGAGGGGGAACCCTCTGGAAACACCATATATTTT. This translates into CASSLEGEPSGNTIYF.

This clonotype was counted between two and nine times. This rearrangement joins TRBV6-2 or TRBV6-3 to TRBJ2-7, with a tentative D call TRBD1 (5 bases). Trimming removed 4 bases from V and 5 bases from J, with 15 bases in between. Germline values: CDR1 MNHEY, CDR2 SVGEGT. The CDR3 has 14 residues. This CDR3 reads CASSWAGKAHEQYF. The CDR3 bases are TGTGCCAGCAGTTGGGCAGGGAAAGCCCACGAGCAGTACTTC.